Below are 25 T cell receptor beta chains sequenced from a single sample in a study of T cell changes during pregnancy in multiple sclerosis. Assay used: immunoSEQ multiplex PCR; TCRdb lists only in-frame clones, some missing. The table shows approximately 100,000 clones, with about 94% occurring only once. The sample here was peripheral blood, taken before pregnancy. The receptor set was obtained from a female donor with multiple sclerosis, enrolled in a pregnancy study.

The chain joins TRBV5-1 to TRBJ1-2; 7 positions match TRBD1. This CDR3 comprises 13 residues. The germline gives CDR1 SGHRS, CDR2 YFSETQ. V trimming: 4 bases; J trimming: 4 bases; junction bases outside the gene matches: 4. The CDR3 region has the DNA TGCGCCAGCAGCCCGGGACAGTCCTATGGCTACACCTTC. As protein: CASSPGQSYGYTF. The full variable domain, in which reference TRBV5-1 and TRBJ1-2 provide the parts outside the CDR3, is KAGVTQTPRYLIKTRGQQVTLSCSPISGHRSVSWYQQTPGQGLQFLFEYFSETQRNKGNFPGRFSGRQFSNSRSEMNVSTLELGDSALYLCASSPGQSYGYTFGSGTRLTVV.

The V gene is TRBV21-1, the J gene TRBJ2-7; the D segment call TRBD2 is taken from the table without a DNA check. TRBV21-1 is flagged as a pseudogene. The CDR3 has 15 amino acids. CDR3 sequence reads: CASSKRASLQYEQYF. Here the CDR3 DNA reads TGTGCCAGCAGCAAACGGGCTAGCCTTCAGTACGAGCAGTACTTC.

The chain carries TRBV18 and TRBJ2-7, with D perhaps matching TRBD1 (5 bases). The germline V gene encodes CDR1 KGHSH and CDR2 LQKENI. V was trimmed by 5 bases and J by 5 bases, leaving 16 bases between them. The CDR3 length is 14 residues. The CDR3 protein is CASSSGTGVNEQYF. CDR3 nucleotide sequence: TGTGCCAGCTCATCGGGTACAGGCGTCAACGAGCAGTACTTC.

The chain joins TRBV28 to TRBJ1-2; 8 nucleotides line up with TRBD1. V shed 3 bases, J shed 6 bases, and the junction held 6 bases outside the gene matches. The CDR3 runs to 14 residues. Germline-derived CDR1 and CDR2 are MDHEN and SYDVKM. The CDR3 DNA follows: TGTGCCAGCAGTTTGCAGGGGGCCTGGGATGGCTACACCTTC. This sequence encodes CASSLQGAWDGYTF.

The chain carries TRBV12-5 and TRBJ1-5; 7 nucleotides align to TRBD1. Germline-derived CDR1 and CDR2 are LGHNT and FRNRAP. With V trimmed by 6 bases and J by 6 bases, 14 bases remained unmatched. The CDR3 has 16 residues. CDR3 region: CASGPEGGRPGQPQHF. CDR3 DNA: TGTGCTAGTGGCCCTGAAGGGGGCCGACCGGGTCAGCCCCAGCATTTT.

The gene calls are TRBV9 and TRBJ2-1, with 7 positions matching TRBD2. V shed 4 bases and J 5 bases; nucleotides not matched to a gene: 27. This CDR3 region has 21 residues. CDR1 is SGDLS and CDR2 is YYNGEE in the germline V gene. CDR3 region: CASSPNTRDWDMMAGDNEQFF. Here the CDR3 DNA reads TGTGCCAGCAGCCCAAATACCCGGGACTGGGATATGATGGCGGGGGACAATGAGCAGTTCTTC. The variable domain in full, with the rest retrieved from reference TRBV9 and TRBJ2-1, is DSGVTQTPKHLITATGQRVTLRCSPRSGDLSVYWYQQSLDQGLQFLIQYYNGEERAKGNILERFSAQQFPDLHSELNLSSLELGDSALYFCASSPNTRDWDMMAGDNEQFFGPGTRLTVL.

Only one count was recorded for this clone. The chain has TRBV5-1 and TRBJ2-7; no clear D gene. The CDR3 is 18 amino acids. V gave up 4 bases and J gave up 1 base, with 24 bases separating them. Germline V CDR1 and CDR2: SGHRS, YFSETQ. For the CDR3, the DNA is TGCGCCAGCAGCCGAGAAGTTAGCATCTTTGGATCTTCCTACGAGCAGTACTTC. Translated: CASSREVSIFGSSYEQYF.

This chain uses TRBV4-3 with TRBJ2-3, with 7 positions matching TRBD2. With V trimmed by 6 bases and J by 7 bases, 16 bases remained unmatched. The CDR3 has 16 amino acids. Germline CDR1 LGHNA, CDR2 YSLEER. This chain's CDR3 is CASSPSIAGGTHTQYF. In DNA form, the CDR3 reads TGCGCCAGCAGTCCAAGTATAGCGGGCGGCACCCATACGCAGTATTTT.

The chain has TRBV4-3 and TRBJ1-1; D remains unclear. The ends were cut back, 0 bases at V and 1 base at J, with 6 bases in the middle. This CDR3 spans 14 amino acids. CDR1 and CDR2 from the germline V gene are LGHNA and YSLEER. The CDR3 nucleotides read TGCGCCAGCAGCCAAGATCTCGGGAACACTGAAGCTTTCTTT. As protein: CASSQDLGNTEAFF.

The rearrangement uses TRBV18 and TRBJ2-3; weak D call: TRBD1 (5 bases). The V end lost 3 bases, the J end lost 0 bases, and 19 bases lay between the germline ends. The CDR3 totals 18 residues. Per the germline V gene, CDR1 is KGHSH and CDR2 is LQKENI. The CDR3 protein is CASSPVRQQAPSTDTQYF. The CDR3 DNA follows: TGTGCCAGCTCACCTGTGAGGCAACAGGCCCCTAGCACAGATACGCAGTATTTT. Together with reference TRBV18 and TRBJ2-3, the CDR3 gives the full variable domain: NAGVMQNPRHLVRRRGQEARLRCSPMKGHSHVYWYRQLPEEGLKFMVYLQKENIIDESGMPKERFSAEFPKEGPSILRIQQVVRGDSAAYFCASSPVRQQAPSTDTQYFGPGTRLTVL.

The chain couples TRBV19 to TRBJ2-5; D might be TRBD1 (6 bases). The V gene's germline CDR1 is LNHDA and CDR2 SQIVND (reference sequence). This CDR3 comprises 15 residues. Trimming pared 3 bases from V and 4 bases from J, leaving 15 bases between. The CDR3 nucleotides are TGTGCCAGTAGTATTAGTTTTACAGGGCGAGAGACCCAGTACTTC. It codes for CASSISFTGRETQYF.

This sequence joins TRBV5-1 and TRBJ2-3; perhaps TRBD2 as D (6 bases). Germline loops: CDR1 SGHRS, CDR2 YFSETQ. Trimming removed 1 base at V and 1 base at J, with 16 bases between. The CDR3 is made up of 17 amino acids. CDR3 region: CASSLSSGWGGTDTQYF. CDR3 nucleotide sequence: TGCGCCAGCAGCTTGAGTAGCGGTTGGGGGGGCACAGATACGCAGTATTTT. Filled out from reference TRBV5-1 and TRBJ2-3, the complete variable domain reads KAGVTQTPRYLIKTRGQQVTLSCSPISGHRSVSWYQQTPGQGLQFLFEYFSETQRNKGNFPGRFSGRQFSNSRSEMNVSTLELGDSALYLCASSLSSGWGGTDTQYFGPGTRLTVL.

This clone was observed a single time. The chain uses TRBV9 and TRBJ1-5; weak D call: TRBD1 (6 bases). V was clipped by 0 bases and J by 4 bases, with 8 bases between them. CDR1 and CDR2 (germline): SGDLS, YYNGEE. This CDR3 contains 14 residues. The CDR3 here is CASSVGTGNQPQHF. CDR3 nucleotide sequence: TGTGCCAGCAGCGTAGGAACAGGGAATCAGCCCCAGCATTTT.

The chain employs TRBV7-2 and TRBJ1-2; D unresolved. Trimming pared 1 base from V and 5 bases from J, leaving 5 bases between. Germline V lookup: CDR1 SGHTA, CDR2 FQGNSA. The CDR3 totals 12 residues. The CDR3 DNA sequence: TGTGCCAGCAGCTTAGGCGGGTATGGCTACACCTTC. This codes for CASSLGGYGYTF.

The rearrangement joins TRBV7-9 to TRBJ2-7; D not resolved. Germline loops: CDR1 SEHNR, CDR2 FQNEAQ (reference sequence). This CDR3 contains 13 residues. V was cut by 5 bases and J by 2 bases, with 10 bases left in between. CDR3 residues: CASSPRGPYEQYF. CDR3 bases: TGTGCCAGCAGCCCTCGAGGCCCCTACGAGCAGTACTTC.

The rearrangement links TRBV5-4 to TRBJ1-1; the match to TRBD1 covers 10 bases. V lost 4 bases to trimming and J lost 9 bases; unmatched junction nucleotides: 12. Germline lookup yields CDR1 SGHNT and CDR2 YYREEE (reference sequence). The CDR3 is made up of 15 amino acids. The CDR3, as DNA: TGTGCCAGCAGCCAGAGAGGTGGGACAGGGGTGAAAGCTTTCTTT. It yields the protein CASSQRGGTGVKAFF.

The chain recombines TRBV27 with TRBJ1-2; D is uncertain. Trimming cost V 5 bases and J 1 base, with 11 bases left between them. Per the germline V gene, CDR1 is MNHEY and CDR2 is SMNVEV (reference sequence). The CDR3 totals 14 residues. The CDR3 bases are TGTGCCAGCAGTCTCTACAGCGGTAACTATGGCTACACCTTC. It codes for CASSLYSGNYGYTF.

The V call is TRBV6-6, the J call TRBJ2-3, with 9 positions matching TRBD2. Trimming cost V 6 bases and J 1 base; bases outside gene matches: 5. This CDR3 has 15 residues. Germline V gives CDR1 MNHNY, CDR2 SVGAGI (reference sequence). The chain's CDR3 is CASRKAGGGTDTQYF. For the CDR3, the DNA is TGTGCCAGCAGGAAAGCGGGAGGTGGCACAGATACGCAGTATTTT.

The chain recombines TRBV5-1 with TRBJ2-7; 7 nucleotides match TRBD1. With V trimmed by 8 bases and J by 0 bases, 8 bases remained unmatched. Germline CDR1 and CDR2: SGHRS and YFSETQ. The CDR3 has 14 amino acids. The CDR3 DNA is TGCGCCAGTAAGGGACAGACCAGCTCCTACGAGCAGTACTTC. It specifies CASKGQTSSYEQYF.

This chain connects TRBV30 to TRBJ2-7; possible D gene TRBD1, 6 bases. This CDR3 has 15 residues. Trimming left V 0 bases short and J 6 bases short, with 18 bases between. Germline CDR1 reads GTSNPN; CDR2 reads SVGIG (reference sequence). The CDR3 sequence is CAWSVNNAGVSEQYF. The CDR3 DNA sequence: TGTGCCTGGAGTGTCAACAACGCAGGGGTTAGCGAGCAGTACTTC.

Worth noting for this clone: Different DNA sequences within this sample yield the same CDR3. The chain carries TRBV19 and TRBJ2-2, with TRBD2 as a possible D gene (5 bases). This CDR3 is built from 14 residues. Germline loops: CDR1 LNHDA, CDR2 SQIVND (reference sequence). Trimming removed 1 base from V and 5 bases from J, with 8 bases in between. The CDR3 reads CASSIGTGTGELFF. CDR3 DNA: TGTGCCAGTAGTATAGGTACGGGGACCGGGGAGCTGTTTTTT.

For the CDR3, the DNA is TGTGCCAGCAGTGTTAGACAGGGGTGGAACACTGAAGCTTTCTTT. This sequence encodes CASSVRQGWNTEAFF. The rearrangement uses TRBV6-1 and TRBJ1-1, with 8 bases fitting TRBD1. This CDR3 is 15 amino acids long. The germline gives CDR1 MNHNS, CDR2 SASEGT. V lost 4 bases, J lost 1 base, and 5 bases stayed unmatched.

This chain uses TRBV29-1 with TRBJ2-7, with 8 bases identical to TRBD2. J gave up 0 bases and V 5 bases, and 9 bases lay outside the gene matches. The length of the CDR3 is 15 residues. CDR1 is SQVTM, CDR2 ANQGSEA, per germline. The CDR3 DNA sequence: TGCAGCGTTCGCACGACTAGCGATCCCTCCTACGAGCAGTACTTC. This encodes CSVRTTSDPSYEQYF.

The V call is TRBV28, the J call TRBJ2-3; weak D call: TRBD2 (6 bases). CDR3 length: 15 amino acids. Germline CDR1 and CDR2: MDHEN and SYDVKM. Trimming stripped 3 bases from V and 3 bases from J, with 13 bases between. For the CDR3, the DNA is TGTGCCAGCAGTTTCTACGGGAGAAGGACAGATACGCAGTATTTT. It codes for CASSFYGRRTDTQYF.

This chain links TRBV7-9 with TRBJ2-1; TRBD1 matches 7 bases. V lost 5 bases to trimming and J lost 7 bases; unmatched junction nucleotides: 5. The length of the CDR3 is 13 residues. Germline CDR1 SEHNR, CDR2 FQNEAQ (reference sequence). CDR3 protein: CASSPDRVNEQFF. In DNA form, the CDR3 reads TGTGCCAGCAGCCCAGACAGGGTAAATGAGCAGTTCTTC.